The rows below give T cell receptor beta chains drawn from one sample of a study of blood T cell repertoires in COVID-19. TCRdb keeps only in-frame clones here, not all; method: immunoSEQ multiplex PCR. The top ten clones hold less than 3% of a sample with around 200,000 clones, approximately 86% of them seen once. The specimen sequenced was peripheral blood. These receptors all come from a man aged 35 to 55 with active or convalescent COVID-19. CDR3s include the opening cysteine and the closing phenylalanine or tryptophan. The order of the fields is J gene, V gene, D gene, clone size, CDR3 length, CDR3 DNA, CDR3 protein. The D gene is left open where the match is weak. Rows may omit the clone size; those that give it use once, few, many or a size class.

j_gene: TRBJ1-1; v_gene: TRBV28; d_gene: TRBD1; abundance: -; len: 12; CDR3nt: TGTGCCGTACAGGGGCGCAACACTGAAGCTTTCTTT; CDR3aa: CAVQGRNTEAFF
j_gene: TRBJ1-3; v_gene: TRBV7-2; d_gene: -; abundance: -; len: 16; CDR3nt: TGTGCCAGCAGCTTAGCGGGAAGGGGAACAGGAAACACCATATATTTT; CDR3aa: CASSLAGRGTGNTIYF
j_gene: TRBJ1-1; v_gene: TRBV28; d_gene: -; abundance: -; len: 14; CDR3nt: TGTGCCAGCAGTTTGGCAGGATCTAACACTGAAGCTTTCTTT; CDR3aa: CASSLAGSNTEAFF
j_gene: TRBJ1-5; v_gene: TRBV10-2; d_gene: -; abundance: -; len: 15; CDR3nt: TGCGCCAGCAGTGAGGGGAGTTTAGGCAATCAGCCCCAGCATTTT; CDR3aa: CASSEGSLGNQPQHF
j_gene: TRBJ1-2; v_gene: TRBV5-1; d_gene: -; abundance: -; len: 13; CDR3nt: TGCGCCAGCAGCTTGGGTGAGGGCTATGGCTACACCTTC; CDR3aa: CASSLGEGYGYTF
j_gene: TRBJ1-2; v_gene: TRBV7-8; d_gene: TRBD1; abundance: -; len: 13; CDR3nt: TGTGCCAGCAGCTTATTGGACAGGAAGGGCTACACCTTC; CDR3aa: CASSLLDRKGYTF
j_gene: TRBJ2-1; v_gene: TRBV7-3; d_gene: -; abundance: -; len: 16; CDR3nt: TGTGCCAGCAGCCCCGACGGCGGGGTCTCCTACAATGAGCAGTTCTTC; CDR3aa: CASSPDGGVSYNEQFF
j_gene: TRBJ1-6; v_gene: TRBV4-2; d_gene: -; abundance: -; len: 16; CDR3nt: TGTGCCAGCAGCCAAGATTCCCCAGGGCCGGATTCACCCCTCCACTTT; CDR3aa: CASSQDSPGPDSPLHF
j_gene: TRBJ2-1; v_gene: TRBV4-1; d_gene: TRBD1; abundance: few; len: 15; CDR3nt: TGCGCCAGCAGCCAAGATGCGACAGGGGTGGATGAGCAGTTCTTC; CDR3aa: CASSQDATGVDEQFF
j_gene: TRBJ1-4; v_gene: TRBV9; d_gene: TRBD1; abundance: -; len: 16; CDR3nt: TGTGCCAGCAGCGTAGCTACGAGGGGACAGAATGAAAAACTGTTTTTT; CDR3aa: CASSVATRGQNEKLFF
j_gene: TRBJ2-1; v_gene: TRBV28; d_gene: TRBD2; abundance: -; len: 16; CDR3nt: TGTGCCAGTGGGACTAGCGGGGAAGACTCCTACAATGAGCAGTTCTTC; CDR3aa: CASGTSGEDSYNEQFF
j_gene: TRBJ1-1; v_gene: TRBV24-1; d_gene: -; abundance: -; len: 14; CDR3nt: TGTGCCACCAGTGATTCCAGGGTGAACACTGAAGCTTTCTTT; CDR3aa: CATSDSRVNTEAFF
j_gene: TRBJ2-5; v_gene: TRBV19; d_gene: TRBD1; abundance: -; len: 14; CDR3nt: TGTGCCAGTAGGGATGACAGGGGTGGGGAGACCCAGTACTTC; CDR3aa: CASRDDRGGETQYF
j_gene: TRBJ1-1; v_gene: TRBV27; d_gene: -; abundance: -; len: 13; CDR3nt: TGTGCCAGCAGGACGGGGGGATCGACTGAAGCTTTCTTT; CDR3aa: CASRTGGSTEAFF
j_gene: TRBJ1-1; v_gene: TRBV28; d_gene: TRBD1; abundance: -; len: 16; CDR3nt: TGTGCCAGCAGTTTACTACCGGGACAGGGGGAAACTGAAGCTTTCTTT; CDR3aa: CASSLLPGQGETEAFF
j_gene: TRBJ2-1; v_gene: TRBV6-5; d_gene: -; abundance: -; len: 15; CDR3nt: TGTGCCAGCAGCCGATCTAGCTTCGGGTACAATGAGCAGTTCTTC; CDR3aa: CASSRSSFGYNEQFF
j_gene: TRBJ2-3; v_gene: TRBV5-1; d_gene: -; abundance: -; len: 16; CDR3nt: TGCGCCAGCAGCCCGAGATTGACGGCAGGGACAGATACGCAGTATTTT; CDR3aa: CASSPRLTAGTDTQYF
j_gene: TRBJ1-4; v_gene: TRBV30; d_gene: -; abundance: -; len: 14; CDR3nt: TGTGCCTGGGCTCCGTTCCCAGGGCAAGAAAAACTGTTTTTT; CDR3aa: CAWAPFPGQEKLFF
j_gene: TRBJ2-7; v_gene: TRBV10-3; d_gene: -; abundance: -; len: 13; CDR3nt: TGTGCCATCAGCAACGGGAGCTCCTACGAGCAGTACTTC; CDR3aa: CAISNGSSYEQYF
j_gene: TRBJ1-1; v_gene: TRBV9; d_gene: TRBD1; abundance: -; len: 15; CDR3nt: TGTGCCAGCAGCAGTGGACAGGCTAAGAACACTGAAGCTTTCTTT; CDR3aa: CASSSGQAKNTEAFF
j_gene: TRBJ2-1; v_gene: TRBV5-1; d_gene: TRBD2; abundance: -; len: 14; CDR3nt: TGCGCCAGCAGCTTGGGGACTAGCCACAATGAGCAGTTCTTC; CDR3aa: CASSLGTSHNEQFF
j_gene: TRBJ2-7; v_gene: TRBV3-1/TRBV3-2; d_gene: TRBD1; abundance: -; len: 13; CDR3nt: TGTGCCAGCAGCCAGGGACAGACCTACGAGCAGTACTTC; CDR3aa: CASSQGQTYEQYF
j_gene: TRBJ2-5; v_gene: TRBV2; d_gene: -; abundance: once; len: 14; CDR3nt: TGTGCCAGCAGTGAAGGGCGGTACCAAGAGACCCAGTACTTC; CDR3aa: CASSEGRYQETQYF
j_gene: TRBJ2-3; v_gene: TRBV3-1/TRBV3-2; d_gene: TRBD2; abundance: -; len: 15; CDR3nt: TGTGCCAGCAGCTCATCTAGCGGGACCACAGATACGCAGTATTTT; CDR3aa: CASSSSSGTTDTQYF
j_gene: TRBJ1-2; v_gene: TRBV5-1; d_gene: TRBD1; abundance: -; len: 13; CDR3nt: TGCGCCAGCAGCCGGGACAGGAGCTATGGCTACACCTTC; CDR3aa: CASSRDRSYGYTF
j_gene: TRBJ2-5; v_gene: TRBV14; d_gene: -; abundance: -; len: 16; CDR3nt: TGTGCCAGCAAGGGGCCGGGAGCAAGCACCCAAGAGACCCAGTACTTC; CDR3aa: CASKGPGASTQETQYF
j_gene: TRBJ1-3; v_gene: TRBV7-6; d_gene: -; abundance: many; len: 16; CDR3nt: TGTGCCAGCAGCCCCATCGGGGGAGCCTCTGGAAACACCATATATTTT; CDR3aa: CASSPIGGASGNTIYF
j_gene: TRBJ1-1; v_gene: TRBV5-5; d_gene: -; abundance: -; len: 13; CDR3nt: TGTGCCAGCAGCTCCAGGTTGAACACTGAAGCTTTCTTT; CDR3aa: CASSSRLNTEAFF
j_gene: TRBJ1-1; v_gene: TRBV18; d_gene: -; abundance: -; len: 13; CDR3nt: TGTGCCAGCCGGCTCGACAGGAACACTGAAGCTTTCTTT; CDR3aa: CASRLDRNTEAFF
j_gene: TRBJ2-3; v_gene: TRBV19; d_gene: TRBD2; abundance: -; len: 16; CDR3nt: TGTGCCAGTAGTGCCCTAGCGGGCCTACGCACAGATACGCAGTATTTT; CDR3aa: CASSALAGLRTDTQYF
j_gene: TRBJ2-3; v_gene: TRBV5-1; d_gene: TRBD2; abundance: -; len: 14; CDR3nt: TGCGCCAGCAGCTCGCGGGGGGACCCAGATACGCAGTATTTT; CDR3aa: CASSSRGDPDTQYF
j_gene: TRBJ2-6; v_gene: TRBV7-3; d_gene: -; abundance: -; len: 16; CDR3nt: TGTGCCAGCAGCCTCCAGGCGAACTCTGGGGCCAACGTCCTGACTTTC; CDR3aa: CASSLQANSGANVLTF
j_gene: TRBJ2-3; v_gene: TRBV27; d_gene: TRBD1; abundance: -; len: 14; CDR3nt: TGTGCCAGCCCGGGACAGGGGCTTCCAGATACGCAGTATTTT; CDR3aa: CASPGQGLPDTQYF
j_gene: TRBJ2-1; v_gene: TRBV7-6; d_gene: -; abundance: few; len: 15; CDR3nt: TGTGCCAGCAGCTTAGGAGGGACATTCTACAATGAGCAGTTCTTC; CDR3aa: CASSLGGTFYNEQFF
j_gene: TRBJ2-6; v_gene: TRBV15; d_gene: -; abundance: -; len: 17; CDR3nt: TGTGCCACCAGCAGAGAGGCCTCGGGGGCTGGGGCCAACGTCCTGACTTTC; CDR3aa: CATSREASGAGANVLTF
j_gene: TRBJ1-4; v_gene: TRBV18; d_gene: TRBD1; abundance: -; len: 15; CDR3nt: TGTGCCAGCTCACCCCTGGGACAGCCCGATGAAAAACTGTTTTTT; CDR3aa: CASSPLGQPDEKLFF
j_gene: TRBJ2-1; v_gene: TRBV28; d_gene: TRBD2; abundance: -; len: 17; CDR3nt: TGTGCCAGCAGTTTTAAGTCGATTAGCGGGGGGGCCCGGGGGCAGTTCTTC; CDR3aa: CASSFKSISGGARGQFF
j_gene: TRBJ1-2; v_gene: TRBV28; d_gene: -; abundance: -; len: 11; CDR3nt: TGTGCCAGCAGTCCCAGGGATAGCTACGCCTTC; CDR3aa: CASSPRDSYAF
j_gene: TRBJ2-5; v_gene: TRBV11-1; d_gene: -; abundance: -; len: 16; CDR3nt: TGTGCCAGCAGCTTAGCGCAAGGACTCCACCAAGAGACCCAGTACTTC; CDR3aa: CASSLAQGLHQETQYF
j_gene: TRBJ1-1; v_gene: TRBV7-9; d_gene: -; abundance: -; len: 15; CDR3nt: TGTGCCAGCAGCCCTCCCCTGCAGGCCGACACTGAAGCTTTCTTT; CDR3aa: CASSPPLQADTEAFF
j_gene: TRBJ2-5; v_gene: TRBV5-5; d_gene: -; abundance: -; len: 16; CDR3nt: TGTGCCAGCAGCTTGGTATTGGCGGGGAAACAAGAGACCCAGTACTTC; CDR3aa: CASSLVLAGKQETQYF
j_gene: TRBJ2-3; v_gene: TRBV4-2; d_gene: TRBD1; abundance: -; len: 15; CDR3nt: TGTGCCAGCACCTCCACCGGGACAGGATCCGATACGCAGTATTTT; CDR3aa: CASTSTGTGSDTQYF
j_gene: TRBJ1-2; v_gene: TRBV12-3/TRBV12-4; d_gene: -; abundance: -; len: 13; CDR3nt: TGTGCCAGCAGTTCAATACCCAGGGGTGGCTACACCTTC; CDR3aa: CASSSIPRGGYTF
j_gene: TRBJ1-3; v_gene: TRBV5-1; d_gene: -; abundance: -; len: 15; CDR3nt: TGCGCCAGCAGCTTGGGTGACATACGAGGAAACACCATATATTTT; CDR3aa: CASSLGDIRGNTIYF
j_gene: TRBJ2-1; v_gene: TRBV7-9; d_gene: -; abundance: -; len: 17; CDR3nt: TGTGCCAGCAGCTTATCTTTACGGACTACCCGTGGCGATGAGCAGTTCTTC; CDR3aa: CASSLSLRTTRGDEQFF
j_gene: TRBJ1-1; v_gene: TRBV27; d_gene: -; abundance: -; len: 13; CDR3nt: TGTGCCAGCAGAATGACAGTAAACACTGAAGCTTTCTTT; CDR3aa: CASRMTVNTEAFF
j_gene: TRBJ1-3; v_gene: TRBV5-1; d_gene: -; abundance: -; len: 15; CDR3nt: TGCGCCAGCAGCTTGGCCGGTTCCTCTGGAAACACCATATATTTT; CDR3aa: CASSLAGSSGNTIYF
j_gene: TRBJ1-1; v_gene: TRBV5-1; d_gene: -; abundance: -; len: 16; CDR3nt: TGCGCCAGCACCATCCAAGAGGGACTGAGAGAGACTGAAGCTTTCTTT; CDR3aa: CASTIQEGLRETEAFF
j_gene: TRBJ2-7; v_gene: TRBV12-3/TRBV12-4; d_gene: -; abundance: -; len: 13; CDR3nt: TGTGCCAGCAGCCTTTCGACAGAATACGAGCAGTACTTC; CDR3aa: CASSLSTEYEQYF
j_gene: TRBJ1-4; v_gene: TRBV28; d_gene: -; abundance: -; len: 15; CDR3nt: TGTGCCAGCAGTTACTTGTTACGAGGTAATGAAAAACTGTTTTTT; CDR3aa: CASSYLLRGNEKLFF
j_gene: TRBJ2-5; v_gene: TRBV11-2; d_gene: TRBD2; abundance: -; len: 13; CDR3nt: TGTGCCAGCAGCTCTGGCTCGGGGGGGACCCAGTACTTC; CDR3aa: CASSSGSGGTQYF
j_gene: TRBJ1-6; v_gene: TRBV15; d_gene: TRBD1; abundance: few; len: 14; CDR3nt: TGTGCCACCTGCTCTGACAGGGAATATTCACCCCTCCACTTT; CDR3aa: CATCSDREYSPLHF
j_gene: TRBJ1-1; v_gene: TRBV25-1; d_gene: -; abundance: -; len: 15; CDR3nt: TGTGCCAGCAGTGTGCAAGGGGTTGGGAACACTGAAGCTTTCTTT; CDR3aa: CASSVQGVGNTEAFF
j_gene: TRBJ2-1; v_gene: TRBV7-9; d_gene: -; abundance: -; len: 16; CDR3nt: TGTGCCAGCAGCTTAGCTACTAGCAGCTCCTACAATGAGCAGTTCTTC; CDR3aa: CASSLATSSSYNEQFF
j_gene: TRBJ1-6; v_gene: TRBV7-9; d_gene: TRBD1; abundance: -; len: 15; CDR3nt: TGTGCCAGCAATGGACAGGGAACCTATAATTCACCCCTCCACTTT; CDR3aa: CASNGQGTYNSPLHF
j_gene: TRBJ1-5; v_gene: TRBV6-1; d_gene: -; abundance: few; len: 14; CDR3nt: TGTGCCAGCAGTGAAGGAGTGTCGGGTCAGCCCCAGCATTTT; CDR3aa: CASSEGVSGQPQHF
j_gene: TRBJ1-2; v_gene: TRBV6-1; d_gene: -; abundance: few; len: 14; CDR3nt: TGTGCCAGCAGTGAAATCGAGGGCTCGGGCGGCTACACCTTC; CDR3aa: CASSEIEGSGGYTF